This T cell receptor beta chain was identified during a study of blood T cell repertoires in COVID-19. About the study: Samples came from the United States, Italy and Spain, spanning acute and convalescent COVID-19.

Adults between roughly 18 and 100 years of age took part from about 24 US areas. This clone showed up just once. Per the original data handling: Reference gene primer amplification in the assay estimated nucleated cell counts. Measured with immunoSEQ multiplex PCR; TCRdb has only the in-frame clones, and not every one. V, J and clone size derive from that table, while D and trimming were established from the DNA sequence. The sample yields under 200,000 clones, over 75% seen once. The length of the CDR3 is 15 residues. V lost 1 base and J 4 bases, leaving 10 bases between the germline ends. Per the germline V gene, CDR1 is MNHEY and CDR2 is SMNVEV (reference sequence).

The sequence was obtained from a woman aged 40 to 50 with acute COVID-19. The rearrangement joins TRBV27 to TRBJ2-2; D remains ambiguous. What was sequenced was PBMCs or T cells enriched from blood (not recorded which). The CDR3 DNA reads TGTGCCAGCAGTTTATATAGCCCCAGCACCGGGGAGCTGTTTTTT. Protein product: CASSLYSPSTGELFF.